Following are 29 T cell receptor beta chains from one sample sequenced in a study of T cell responses to AZD1222 COVID-19 vaccine. Generated by immunoSEQ multiplex PCR, the TCRdb table keeps only in-frame clones and is missing some. The table has approximately 150,000 clones, about 91% seen once; the top ten hold under 3.5%. Sequencing was performed on peripheral blood, taken on day 0 of MenACWY control vaccination. The receptors here all came from an adult in good health.

This sequence joins TRBV5-5 and TRBJ2-7; tentative D call: TRBD2 (5 bases). The germline V gene encodes CDR1 SGHKS and CDR2 YYEKEE (reference sequence). The CDR3 consists of 14 residues. Trimming stripped 4 bases from V and 5 bases from J, with 16 bases between. The CDR3: CASSLKVRGNEQYF. The CDR3 DNA sequence: TGTGCCAGCAGCCTAAAGGTCCGGGGTAACGAGCAGTACTTC.

The chain combines TRBV6-5 with TRBJ1-1, with D tentatively TRBD1 (5 bases). Looked up from germline, CDR1 is MNHEY and CDR2 is SVGAGI. V gave up 3 bases and J gave up 5 bases, with 13 bases separating them. The CDR3 has 14 residues. The DNA for the CDR3 is TGTGCCAGCAGTTATCGGGGCGCGGGGACTGAAGCTTTCTTT. Protein sequence: CASSYRGAGTEAFF.

The V call is TRBV5-1, the J call TRBJ2-2; D gene unclear. Germline V gene data show CDR1 as SGHRS and CDR2 as YFSETQ. The CDR3 has 16 amino acids. The ends were cut back, 4 bases at V and 1 base at J, with 14 bases in the middle. The CDR3 protein is CASSPLLEENTGELFF. The CDR3 nucleotides are TGCGCCAGCAGCCCCCTATTAGAGGAGAACACCGGGGAGCTGTTTTTT.

This clone was found once. The rearrangement links TRBV28 to TRBJ2-4; D remains ambiguous. Trimming left V 6 bases short and J 0 bases short, with 15 bases between. Looked up from germline, CDR1 is MDHEN and CDR2 is SYDVKM. This CDR3 has 16 residues. CDR3: CASRQALALAKNIQYF. The CDR3 DNA is TGTGCCAGCAGGCAAGCCCTTGCCTTAGCCAAAAACATTCAGTACTTC.

The chain recombines TRBV19 with TRBJ1-1; D call uncertain. The CDR3 is 13 residues long. CDR1 is LNHDA and CDR2 is SQIVND in the germline V gene (reference sequence). The V end was cut by 7 bases, the J end by 0 bases, with 9 bases between. The CDR3 loop is CASNPGLNTEAFF. The CDR3 DNA sequence: TGTGCCAGTAATCCGGGTTTGAACACTGAAGCTTTCTTT.

The rearrangement links TRBV3-1 (or the pseudogene TRBV3-2) to TRBJ1-6; no reliable D call. CDR1 LGHDT and CDR2 YNNKEL come from the germline V gene (reference sequence). The V end was cut by 0 bases, the J end by 14 bases, with 8 bases between. The CDR3 covers 12 residues. This CDR3 reads CASSQDVLALHF. The CDR3 bases are TGTGCCAGCAGCCAAGATGTTCTAGCCCTCCACTTT.

CDR3 bases: TGTGCCAGCAAGCCTGTAGCCGATCAGCCCCAGCATTTT. Amino acid sequence: CASKPVADQPQHF. The V gene is TRBV6-5, the J gene TRBJ1-5; D ambiguous. CDR1 is MNHEY and CDR2 is SVGAGI in the germline V gene. This CDR3 contains 13 residues. Between the trimmed V and J ends, which lost 7 bases and 5 bases, there was a span of 12 bases.

This clone has just a few counts. The chain couples TRBV30 to TRBJ2-2; D not certain. V lost 2 bases and J 3 bases, leaving 10 bases between the germline ends. This CDR3 spans 14 amino acids. From germline, CDR1 is GTSNPN and CDR2 SVGIG (reference sequence). The CDR3 sequence is CAWSPTVHTGELFF. CDR3 nucleotide sequence: TGTGCCTGGAGTCCTACAGTCCACACCGGGGAGCTGTTTTTT.

The V gene is TRBV6-5, the J gene TRBJ2-2, with D unclear. The germline V gene encodes CDR1 MNHEY and CDR2 SVGAGI. Trimming shortened V by 2 bases and J by 6 bases, and 7 bases separated the two germline ends. CDR3 length equals 13 residues. The CDR3 nucleotides are TGTGCCAGCAGTTACGGCCCCTCCGGGGAGCTGTTTTTT. Translating it yields CASSYGPSGELFF.

This rearrangement joins TRBV6-2 or TRBV6-3 to TRBJ2-5; either TRBD1 or TRBD2 may fit D (5 bases each). The CDR3 covers 15 residues. The V end was cut by 6 bases, the J end by 5 bases, with 19 bases between. Germline loops: CDR1 MNHEY, CDR2 SVGEGT. Here the CDR3 DNA reads TGTGCCAGCAGCACATTGAGGGGTTCCCAGGAGACCCAGTACTTC. It specifies CASSTLRGSQETQYF.

The chain uses TRBV11-2 and TRBJ1-3; 9 positions match TRBD1. The germline V gene encodes CDR1 SGHAT and CDR2 FQNNGV. After removal of 3 bases from V and 0 bases from J, the junction contained 9 bases not matched to a gene. The CDR3 is made up of 18 amino acids. The CDR3 DNA follows: TGTGCCAGCAGCTTTAGCAGGACAGGGGCACGCTCTGGAAACACCATATATTTT. This translates into CASSFSRTGARSGNTIYF.

The V and J genes are TRBV19 and TRBJ2-1, with D uncertain. Germline assignment: CDR1 LNHDA and CDR2 SQIVND (reference sequence). Trimming took 1 base from V and 1 from J, leaving 8 bases between them. This CDR3 is built from 15 residues. For the CDR3, the DNA is TGTGCCAGTAGTATAGCTCTCAGTTCCTACAATGAGCAGTTCTTC. Amino acid sequence: CASSIALSSYNEQFF.

The chain employs TRBV4-1 and TRBJ1-2, with D uncertain. The CDR3 totals 16 residues. Germline values: CDR1 MGHRA, CDR2 YSYEKL. Trimming took 1 base from V and 0 from J, leaving 12 bases between them. The CDR3 loop reads CASSQGTASTNYGYTF. The DNA of the CDR3 is TGCGCCAGCAGCCAAGGGACGGCCAGCACTAACTATGGCTACACCTTC.

This rearrangement joins TRBV3-1 (or the pseudogene TRBV3-2) to TRBJ1-6, with 11 bases matching TRBD1. CDR1 LGHDT and CDR2 YNNKEL come from the germline V gene (reference sequence). This CDR3 has 14 residues. After removal of 4 bases from V and 9 bases from J, the junction contained 2 bases not matched to a gene. The CDR3 DNA sequence: TGTGCCAGCAGCCTGGGGACAGGGGGTTCACCCCTCCACTTT. This gives the protein CASSLGTGGSPLHF.

This rearrangement joins TRBV3-1 (or the pseudogene TRBV3-2) to TRBJ2-1, with 16 bases fitting TRBD2. V shed 0 bases, J shed 9 bases, and the junction held 8 bases outside the gene matches. This CDR3 region has 18 residues. CDR1 is LGHDT, CDR2 YNNKEL, per germline (reference sequence). The CDR3 reads CASSQDRGLAGGAGEQFF. The CDR3 coding sequence is TGTGCCAGCAGCCAAGATAGGGGACTAGCGGGAGGGGCTGGTGAGCAGTTCTTC.

The J gene is TRBJ2-5, the V gene TRBV19, with D possibly being TRBD2 (6 bases). There are 13 residues in the CDR3. The germline gives CDR1 LNHDA, CDR2 SQIVND (reference sequence). V lost 7 bases and J lost 4, with 13 bases in between. The DNA of the CDR3 is TGTGCCAGTACCGCCCGGGGGTCAGAGACCCAGTACTTC. Protein product: CASTARGSETQYF.

The gene calls are TRBV4-1 and TRBJ2-1; D ambiguous. CDR1 is MGHRA and CDR2 is YSYEKL in the germline V gene. This CDR3 has 14 residues. Trimming left V 1 base short and J 0 bases short, with 4 bases between. The CDR3 spells CASSQANSYNEQFF. CDR3 nucleotide sequence: TGCGCCAGCAGCCAAGCGAACTCCTACAATGAGCAGTTCTTC.

The chain has TRBV2 and TRBJ1-1; D is unclear. The V end lost 4 bases, the J end lost 5 bases, and 8 bases lay between the germline ends. The CDR3 contains 12 residues. Looked up from germline, CDR1 is SNHLY and CDR2 is FYNNEI. The CDR3 coding sequence is TGTGCCAGCAGTGCTCGGGCAACTGAAGCTTTCTTT. It is translated as CASSARATEAFF.

J is TRBJ2-6 and V is TRBV28; the D gene is possibly TRBD2 (5 bases). Germline V gives CDR1 MDHEN, CDR2 SYDVKM. CDR3 length equals 17 residues. Deletions cut 6 bases from V and 0 bases from J, with 15 bases between. The CDR3 nucleotides are TGTGCCAGCAGCCCCGAGAGAGGGAGCTCTGGGGCCAACGTCCTGACTTTC. As protein: CASSPERGSSGANVLTF.

The chain carries TRBV6-2 or TRBV6-3 and TRBJ1-5, with D hard to call. This CDR3 contains 14 residues. Germline-derived CDR1 and CDR2 are MNHEY and SVGEGT. The V end lost 5 bases, the J end lost 3 bases, and 11 bases lay between the germline ends. CDR3 in amino acids: CASSRARNNQPQHF. In nucleotides, the CDR3 is TGTGCCAGCAGTAGGGCACGGAACAATCAGCCCCAGCATTTT.

The V call is TRBV1, the J call TRBJ1-5. TRBV1 is flagged as a pseudogene. The CDR3 covers 15 residues. This CDR3 is CTSSQDLCRNQPQHF. CDR3 DNA sequence: TGCACCAGCAGCCAAGACCTATGCAGAAATCAGCCCCAGCATTTT.

This chain uses TRBV10-3 with TRBJ2-7; 9 bases agree with TRBD1. Germline trimming cut 10 bases from V and 2 bases from J; bases unmatched to any gene: 6. This CDR3 region has 13 residues. The germline gives CDR1 ENHRY, CDR2 SYGVKD. The CDR3 DNA reads TGTGCCACGACAGGGGGTCCAACCTACGAGCAGTACTTC. Translated: CATTGGPTYEQYF.

This clone came up a few times. The rearrangement uses TRBV7-9 and TRBJ2-7; tentative D call: TRBD1 (5 bases). V was pared by 5 bases and J by 4 bases, with 18 bases between. The V gene's germline CDR1 is SEHNR and CDR2 FQNEAQ (reference sequence). The CDR3 runs 15 residues. The CDR3 DNA follows: TGTGCCAGCAGCCCACCGTACAGGTTGGGGTACGAGCAGTACTTC. It specifies CASSPPYRLGYEQYF.

CDR3 sequence reads: CASGQQGREGYTF. As DNA, the CDR3 is TGTGCCAGCGGACAACAGGGACGAGAAGGCTACACCTTC. This chain joins TRBV5-6 and TRBJ1-2; D perhaps matches TRBD1 (6 bases). Trimming pared 7 bases from V and 8 bases from J, leaving 18 bases between. Looked up from germline, CDR1 is SGHDT and CDR2 is YYEEEE. This CDR3 region has 13 residues.

This chain joins TRBV28 and TRBJ1-4; D uncertain. V lost 1 base and J lost 3, with 6 bases in between. This CDR3 has 14 amino acids. Germline V lookup: CDR1 MDHEN, CDR2 SYDVKM. The CDR3 here is CASSLFAANEKLFF. The CDR3 DNA reads TGTGCCAGCAGTTTATTTGCGGCTAATGAAAAACTGTTTTTT.

V is TRBV28 and J is TRBJ1-1; D perhaps matches TRBD1 (6 bases). This CDR3 spans 13 amino acids. The germline gives CDR1 MDHEN, CDR2 SYDVKM. V lost 5 bases and J 5 bases, leaving 12 bases between the germline ends. The CDR3 loop reads CASSTTGITEAFF. The CDR3, as DNA: TGTGCCAGCAGTACTACAGGGATTACTGAAGCTTTCTTT.

For the CDR3, the DNA is TGTGCCAGCAGCTCGACTAGCGGGGGGGTCATAGTGAATGAGCAGTTCTTC. Encoded protein: CASSSTSGGVIVNEQFF. The chain recombines TRBV11-3 with TRBJ2-1; 14 bases agree with TRBD2. J was trimmed by 7 bases and V by 4 bases; bases with no gene match: 9. CDR1 SGHNT and CDR2 YENEEA come from the germline V gene. This CDR3 has 17 amino acids.

This clone has a handful of counts. The chain uses TRBV19 and TRBJ2-1; maybe TRBD2 (5 bases). V dropped 4 bases and J dropped 4 bases, with 23 bases sitting between them. The CDR3 loop spans 18 amino acids. Looked up from germline, CDR1 is LNHDA and CDR2 is SQIVND (reference sequence). The CDR3 region has the DNA TGTGCCAGTAGTAAATTGGGTGTGGCTGAACTAGGTTACAATGAGCAGTTCTTC. Protein product: CASSKLGVAELGYNEQFF.

The V call is TRBV6-5, the J call TRBJ1-4, with a possible D match to TRBD1 (6 bases). The V and J ends lost 2 bases and 7 bases respectively, with 14 bases between them. The CDR3 is made up of 15 amino acids. CDR1 is MNHEY, CDR2 SVGAGI, per germline. CDR3 loop: CASSYAGGQGEKLFF. The CDR3 DNA sequence: TGTGCCAGCAGTTACGCTGGGGGGCAGGGTGAAAAACTGTTTTTT.